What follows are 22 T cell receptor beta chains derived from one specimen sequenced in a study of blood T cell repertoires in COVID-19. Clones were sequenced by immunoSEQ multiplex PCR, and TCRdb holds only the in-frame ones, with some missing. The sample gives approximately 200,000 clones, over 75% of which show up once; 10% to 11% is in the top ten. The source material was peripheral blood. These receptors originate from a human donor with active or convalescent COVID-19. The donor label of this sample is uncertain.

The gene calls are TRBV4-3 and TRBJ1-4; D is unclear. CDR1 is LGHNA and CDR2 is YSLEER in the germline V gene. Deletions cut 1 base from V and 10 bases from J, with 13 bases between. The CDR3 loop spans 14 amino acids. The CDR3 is CASSQGHSGRKLFF. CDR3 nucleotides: TGCGCCAGCAGCCAAGGACACAGTGGGAGAAAACTGTTTTTT.

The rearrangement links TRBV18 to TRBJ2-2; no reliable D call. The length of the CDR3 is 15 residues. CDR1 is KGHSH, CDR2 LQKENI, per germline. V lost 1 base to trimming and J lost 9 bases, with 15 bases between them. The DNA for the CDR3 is TGTGCCAGCTCACCACTGGCATCTTCAAACCGGGAGCTGTTTTTT. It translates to CASSPLASSNRELFF. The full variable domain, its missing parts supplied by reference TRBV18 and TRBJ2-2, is NAGVMQNPRHLVRRRGQEARLRCSPMKGHSHVYWYRQLPEEGLKFMVYLQKENIIDESGMPKERFSAEFPKEGPSILRIQQVVRGDSAAYFCASSPLASSNRELFFGEGSRLTVL.

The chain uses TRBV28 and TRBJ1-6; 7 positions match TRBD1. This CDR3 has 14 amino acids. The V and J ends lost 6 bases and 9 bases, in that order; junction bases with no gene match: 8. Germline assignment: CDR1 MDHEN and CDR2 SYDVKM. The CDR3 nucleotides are TGTGCCAGCAGGGGCGGGACAGCCGCTTCACCCCTCCACTTT. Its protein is CASRGGTAASPLHF.

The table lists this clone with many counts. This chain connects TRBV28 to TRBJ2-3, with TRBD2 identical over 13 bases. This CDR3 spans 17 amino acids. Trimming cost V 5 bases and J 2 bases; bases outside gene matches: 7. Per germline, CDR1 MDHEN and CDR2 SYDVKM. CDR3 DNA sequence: TGTGCCAGCAGTCCGCCGGGACTAGCGGGGTCCACAGATACGCAGTATTTT. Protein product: CASSPPGLAGSTDTQYF.

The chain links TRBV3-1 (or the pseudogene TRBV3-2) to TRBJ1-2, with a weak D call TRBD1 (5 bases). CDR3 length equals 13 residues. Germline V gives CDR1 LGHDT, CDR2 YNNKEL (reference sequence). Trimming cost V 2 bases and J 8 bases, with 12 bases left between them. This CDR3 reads CASSQSRGGGYTF. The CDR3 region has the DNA TGTGCCAGCAGCCAATCAAGGGGAGGAGGCTACACCTTC.

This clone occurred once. The CDR3 nucleotides read TGTGCCAGCAGCAAAACATATTACGAGCAGTACTTC. Protein product: CASSKTYYEQYF. V usage is TRBV7-9 and J usage is TRBJ2-7; D gene unclear. V was cut by 5 bases and J by 4 bases, with 9 bases left in between. Per the germline V gene, CDR1 is SEHNR and CDR2 is FQNEAQ (reference sequence). The CDR3 loop spans 12 amino acids.

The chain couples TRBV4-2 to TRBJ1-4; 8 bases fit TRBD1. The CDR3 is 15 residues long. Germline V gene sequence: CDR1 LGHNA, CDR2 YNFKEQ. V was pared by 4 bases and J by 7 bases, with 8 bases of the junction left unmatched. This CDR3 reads CASSLQTGEFEKLFF. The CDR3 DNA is TGTGCCAGCAGCCTTCAGACAGGGGAGTTTGAAAAACTGTTTTTT.

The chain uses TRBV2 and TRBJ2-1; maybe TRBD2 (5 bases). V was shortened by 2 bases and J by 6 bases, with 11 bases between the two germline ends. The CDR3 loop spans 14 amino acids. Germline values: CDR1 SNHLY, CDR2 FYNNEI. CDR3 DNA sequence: TGTGCCAGCAGTGAATATGGGCTAGCCAATGAGCAGTTCTTC. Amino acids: CASSEYGLANEQFF.

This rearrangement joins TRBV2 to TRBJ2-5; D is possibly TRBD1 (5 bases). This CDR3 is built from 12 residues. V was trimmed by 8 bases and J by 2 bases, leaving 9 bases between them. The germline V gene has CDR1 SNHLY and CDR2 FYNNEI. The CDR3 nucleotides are TGTGCCAGCCACAGGTTACAAGAGACCCAGTACTTC. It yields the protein CASHRLQETQYF.

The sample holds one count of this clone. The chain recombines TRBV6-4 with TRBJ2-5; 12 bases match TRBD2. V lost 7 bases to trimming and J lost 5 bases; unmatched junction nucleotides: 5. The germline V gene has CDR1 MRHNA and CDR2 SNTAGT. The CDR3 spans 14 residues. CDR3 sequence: CASTRLAGDETQYF. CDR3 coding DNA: TGTGCCAGCACCCGACTAGCGGGGGATGAGACCCAGTACTTC.

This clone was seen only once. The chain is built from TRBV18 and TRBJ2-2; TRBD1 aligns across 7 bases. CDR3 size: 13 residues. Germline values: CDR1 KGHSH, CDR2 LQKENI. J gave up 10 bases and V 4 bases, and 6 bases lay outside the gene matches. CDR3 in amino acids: CASSHQTGKELFF. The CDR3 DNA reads TGTGCCAGCTCACACCAGACAGGGAAGGAGCTGTTTTTT.

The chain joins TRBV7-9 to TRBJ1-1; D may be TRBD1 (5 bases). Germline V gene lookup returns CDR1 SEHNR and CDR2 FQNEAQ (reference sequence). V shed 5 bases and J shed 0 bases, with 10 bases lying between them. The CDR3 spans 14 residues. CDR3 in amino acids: CASSPWGVNTEAFF. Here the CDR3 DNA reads TGTGCCAGCAGCCCATGGGGGGTGAACACTGAAGCTTTCTTT.

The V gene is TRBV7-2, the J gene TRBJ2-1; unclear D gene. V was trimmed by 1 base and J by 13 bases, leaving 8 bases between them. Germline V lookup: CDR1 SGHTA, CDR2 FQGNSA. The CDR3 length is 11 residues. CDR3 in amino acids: CASSLGLHQFF. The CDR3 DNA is TGTGCCAGCAGCTTAGGGCTTCACCAGTTCTTC.

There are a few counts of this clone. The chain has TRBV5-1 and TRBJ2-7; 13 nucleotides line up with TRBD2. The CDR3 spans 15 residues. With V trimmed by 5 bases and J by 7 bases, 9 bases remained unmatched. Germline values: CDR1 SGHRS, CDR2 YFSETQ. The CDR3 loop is CASRPTSGRAEEQYF. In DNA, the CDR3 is TGCGCCAGCAGGCCCACTAGCGGGAGGGCCGAGGAGCAGTACTTC.

In nucleotides, the CDR3 is TGCGCCAGCAGCTTGGTACAGGGAGGGGACGAGCAGTACTTC. Its protein is CASSLVQGGDEQYF. The chain is built from TRBV5-1 and TRBJ2-7; D may be TRBD2 (7 bases). Trimming pared 0 bases from V and 5 bases from J, leaving 12 bases between. The germline gives CDR1 SGHRS, CDR2 YFSETQ. This CDR3 comprises 14 residues.

The CDR3 DNA follows: TGCAGCGCATCGGACACCCCAGGGCAGTATTTT. Protein product: CSASDTPGQYF. The chain uses TRBV29-1 and TRBJ2-3; perhaps TRBD1 as D (5 bases). This CDR3 is 11 amino acids long. V shed 7 bases and J shed 11 bases, with 16 bases lying between them. CDR1 and CDR2 (germline): SQVTM, ANQGSEA.

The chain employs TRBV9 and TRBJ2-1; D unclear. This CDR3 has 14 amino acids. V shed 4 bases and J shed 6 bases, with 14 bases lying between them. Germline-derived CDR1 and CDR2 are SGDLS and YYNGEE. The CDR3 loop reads CASSTWKRGNEQFF. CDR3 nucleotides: TGTGCCAGCAGCACCTGGAAACGAGGCAATGAGCAGTTCTTC. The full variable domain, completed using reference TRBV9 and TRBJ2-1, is DSGVTQTPKHLITATGQRVTLRCSPRSGDLSVYWYQQSLDQGLQFLIQYYNGEERAKGNILERFSAQQFPDLHSELNLSSLELGDSALYFCASSTWKRGNEQFFGPGTRLTVL.

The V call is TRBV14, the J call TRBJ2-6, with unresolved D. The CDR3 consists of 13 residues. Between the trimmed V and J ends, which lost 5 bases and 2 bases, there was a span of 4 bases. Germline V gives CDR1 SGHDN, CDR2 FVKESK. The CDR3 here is CASSTAGANVLTF. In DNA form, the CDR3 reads TGTGCCAGCAGCACAGCTGGGGCCAACGTCCTGACTTTC. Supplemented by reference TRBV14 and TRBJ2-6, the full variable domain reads EAGVTQFPSHSVIEKGQTVTLRCDPISGHDNLYWYRRVMGKEIKFLLHFVKESKQDESGMPNNRFLAERTGGTYSTLKVQPAELEDSGVYFCASSTAGANVLTFGAGSRLTVL.

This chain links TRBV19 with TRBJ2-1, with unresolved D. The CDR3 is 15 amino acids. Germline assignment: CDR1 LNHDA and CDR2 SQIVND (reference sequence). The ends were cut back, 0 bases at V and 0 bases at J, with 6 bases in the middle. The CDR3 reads CASSIEVSSYNEQFF. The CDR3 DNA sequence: TGTGCCAGTAGTATAGAAGTTAGCTCCTACAATGAGCAGTTCTTC.

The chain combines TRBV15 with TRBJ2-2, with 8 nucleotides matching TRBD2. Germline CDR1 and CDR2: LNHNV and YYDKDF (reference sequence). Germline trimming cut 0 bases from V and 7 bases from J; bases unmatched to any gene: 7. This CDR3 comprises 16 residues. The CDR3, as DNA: TGTGCCACCAGCAGAGATAAAGCGGGAGTGGGCGGGGAGCTGTTTTTT. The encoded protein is CATSRDKAGVGGELFF.

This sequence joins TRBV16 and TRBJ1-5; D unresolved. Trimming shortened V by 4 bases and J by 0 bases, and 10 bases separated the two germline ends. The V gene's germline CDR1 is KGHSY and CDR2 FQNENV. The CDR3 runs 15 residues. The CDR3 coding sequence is TGTGCCAGCAGCCCCCACAGTTATAGCAATCAGCCCCAGCATTTT. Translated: CASSPHSYSNQPQHF.

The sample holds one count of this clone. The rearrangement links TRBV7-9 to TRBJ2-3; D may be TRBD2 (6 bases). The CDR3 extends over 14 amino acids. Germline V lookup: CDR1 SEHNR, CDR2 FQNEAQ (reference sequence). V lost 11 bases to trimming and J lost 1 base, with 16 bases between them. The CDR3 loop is CAATTGEGTDTQYF. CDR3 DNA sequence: TGTGCCGCCACGACGGGAGAGGGCACAGATACGCAGTATTTT.